A single sample gave rise to the 25 T cell receptor beta chains below, sequenced in a study of T cells in Graves' hyperthyroidism and ophthalmopathy. Authors of the study amplified TCR beta CDR3 regions from RNA transcripts. Initially, a first-round RT-PCR of the TCR CDR3 employed the HTBI primer set. TCRdb recomputed calls from the multiplex PCR reads with MiXCR, one row per CDR3 protein. The sample holds roughly 500,000 distinct CDR3 sequences; approximately 15% are singletons and the top ten take approximately 5.7%. Sequenced input: blood. Receptor source: a woman aged 30 to 39 with Graves' hyperthyroidism that later progressed to Graves' ophthalmopathy.

This clonotype was counted many times. The chain employs TRBV2 and TRBJ2-7; 10 nucleotides match TRBD2. The CDR3 totals 14 residues. The trim removed 2 bases at V and 3 bases at J, leaving 1 base unmatched. CDR1 SNHLY and CDR2 FYNNEI come from the germline V gene. The CDR3 nucleotides read TGTGCCAGCAGTGAATGGACTAGCGGCTACGAGCAGTACTTC. It is translated as CASSEWTSGYEQYF.

In its sample, this clonotype was seen many times. The J gene is TRBJ2-7, the V gene TRBV19; D is possibly TRBD1 (6 bases). Germline CDR1 is LNHDA and CDR2 is SQIVND (reference sequence). This CDR3 is 16 amino acids long. Trimming stripped 5 bases from V and 0 bases from J, with 17 bases between. Here the CDR3 reads CASSARGQYGSYEQYF. CDR3 nucleotides: TGTGCCAGTAGTGCACGGGGACAATATGGCTCCTACGAGCAGTACTTC. The full variable domain, with the rest looked up from reference TRBV19 and TRBJ2-7, is DGGITQSPKYLFRKEGQNVTLSCEQNLNHDAMYWYRQDPGQGLRLIYYSQIVNDFQKGDIAEGYSVSREKKESFPLTVTSAQKNPTAFYLCASSARGQYGSYEQYFGPGTRLTVT.

This chain links TRBV19 with TRBJ2-7; weak D call: TRBD1 (6 bases). CDR3 length equals 13 residues. CDR1 LNHDA and CDR2 SQIVND come from the germline V gene (reference sequence). V gave up 10 bases and J gave up 1 base, with 14 bases separating them. This CDR3 reads CAITRDTSYEQYF. The CDR3 nucleotides read TGTGCCATAACCCGGGACACATCCTACGAGCAGTACTTC.

This clonotype was recorded many times. The V and J genes are TRBV12-5 and TRBJ1-6; 10 nucleotides match TRBD1. Trimming cost V 2 bases and J 10 bases; bases outside gene matches: 5. Looked up from germline, CDR1 is LGHNT and CDR2 is FRNRAP. This CDR3 has 15 residues. The CDR3 coding sequence is TGTGCTAGTGGTTTGTGGCGGACAGGGGGATCACCCCTCCACTTT. Translated, it gives CASGLWRTGGSPLHF.

This chain uses TRBV20-1 with TRBJ1-5; TRBD1 matches at 12 bases. The V and J ends lost 1 base and 6 bases, in that order; junction bases with no gene match: 10. The CDR3 length is 17 residues. In germline, CDR1 is DFQATT, CDR2 SNEGSKA (reference sequence). CDR3 coding DNA: TGCAGTGCTAGAGCCCGGGACAGGGGGCGCGTGGGTCAGCCCCAGCATTTT. The encoded protein is CSARARDRGRVGQPQHF.

A few counts support this clonotype. This chain links TRBV6-1 with TRBJ2-7; D may be TRBD2 (5 bases). This CDR3 is 15 amino acids long. Per germline, CDR1 MNHNS and CDR2 SASEGT. The V and J ends lost 7 bases and 1 base respectively, with 17 bases between them. CDR3 loop: CASTNGVASSYEQYF. The CDR3 DNA sequence: TGTGCCAGCACCAACGGGGTAGCGTCTTCCTACGAGCAGTACTTC.

This clonotype was detected ten times or more. The chain combines TRBV3-1 with TRBJ2-7; possibly TRBD2 for D (6 bases). Germline V gives CDR1 LGHDT, CDR2 YNNKEL (reference sequence). The CDR3 sequence is 14 residues long. The V gene lost 3 bases and the J gene lost 6 bases, with 15 bases spanning the gap. CDR3 loop: CASSQGGFQLEQYF. The CDR3 region has the DNA TGTGCCAGCAGCCAGGGAGGATTCCAACTCGAGCAGTACTTC.

Notes on this clonotype: A much larger clone lies one base from this, so it may be a read error. The CDR3 is CASGGFYDYTF. CDR3 DNA sequence: TGTGCCTCCGGGGGATTTTATGACTACACCTTC. The chain carries TRBV30 and TRBJ1-2; D may be TRBD1 (5 bases). Germline V lookup: CDR1 GTSNPN, CDR2 SVGIG (reference sequence). The CDR3 runs 11 residues. The whole variable domain, filled in from reference TRBV30 and TRBJ1-2, reads SQTIHQWPATLVQPVGSPLSLECTVEGTSNPNLYWYRQAAGRGLQLLFYSVGIGQISSEVPQNLSASRPQDRQFILSSKKLLLSDSGFYLCASGGFYDYTFGSGTRLTVV.

This clonotype has ten or more counts. The chain has TRBV2 and TRBJ2-5, with 8 bases that match TRBD1. V dropped 4 bases and J dropped 5; count of bases not matched to a gene: 6. CDR1 is SNHLY and CDR2 is FYNNEI in the germline V gene. The CDR3 consists of 14 residues. DNA for the CDR3: TGTGCCAGCAGTGCCCAGGGGGCTACGGAGACCCAGTACTTC. This gives the protein CASSAQGATETQYF.

The sample holds a few counts of this clonotype. The chain uses TRBV28 and TRBJ2-7; TRBD2 matches at 9 bases. The CDR3 is made up of 14 amino acids. V lost 4 bases, J lost 4 bases, and 5 bases stayed unmatched. The germline V gene has CDR1 MDHEN and CDR2 SYDVKM. The CDR3 region is CASSSLAGRYEQYF. For the CDR3, the DNA is TGTGCCAGCAGTTCCCTAGCGGGAAGGTACGAGCAGTACTTC.

Worth noting for this clonotype: It may be a read error: a sequence one base away is much more abundant. This chain uses TRBV6-6 with TRBJ2-5, with D uncertain. V lost 0 bases, J lost 13 bases, and 21 bases lay in between. CDR3 size: 15 residues. The V gene's germline CDR1 is MNHNY and CDR2 SVGAGI (reference sequence). This CDR3 reads CASSYSSPLKGIAYF. The CDR3 DNA follows: TGTGCCAGCAGTTACTCGTCCCCCCTGAAAGGGATCGCGTACTTC.

Many counts were recorded for this clonotype. V and J are TRBV6-1 and TRBJ1-2; D might be TRBD1 (5 bases). Germline lookup yields CDR1 MNHNS and CDR2 SASEGT. With 3 bases removed from V and 1 base from J, the gap between germline ends came to 9 bases. The length of the CDR3 is 14 residues. As DNA, the CDR3 is TGTGCCAGCAGTGAGGGGGACCATAACTATGGCTACACCTTC. As protein: CASSEGDHNYGYTF.

This clonotype occurred many times. The V gene is TRBV28, the J gene TRBJ2-7; 8 bases agree with TRBD2. The ends lost 10 bases at V and 3 bases at J; junction bases unmatched: 11. The CDR3 contains 14 residues. Looked up from germline, CDR1 is MDHEN and CDR2 is SYDVKM. This CDR3 reads CATGRGLRGYEQYF. CDR3 nucleotides: TGTGCCACCGGGAGGGGTCTCCGGGGCTACGAGCAGTACTTC.

A note on this clonotype: A much larger clone is a single base away; this may be a read error. The genes are TRBV24-1 and TRBJ2-1, with 7 bases aligning to TRBD1. V trimming: 2 bases; J trimming: 4 bases; junction bases outside the gene matches: 7. This CDR3 is built from 16 residues. Germline V gene data show CDR1 as KGHDR and CDR2 as SFDVKD. CDR3: CATSDSQGIWYNEQFF. The DNA of the CDR3 is TGTGCCACCAGTGATTCACAGGGGATATGGTACAATGAGCAGTTCTTC.

This clonotype was observed a few times. V is TRBV7-9 and J is TRBJ1-2, with TRBD1 matching 9 bases. There are 14 residues in the CDR3. From germline, CDR1 is SEHNR and CDR2 FQNEAQ (reference sequence). V was clipped by 8 bases and J by 3 bases; unmatched bases: 7. The CDR3 DNA follows: TGTGCCAGCCTCCAGGGACAGGGTGACTATGGCTACACCTTC. This codes for CASLQGQGDYGYTF.

This clonotype was recorded many times. V usage is TRBV28 and J usage is TRBJ1-4; TRBD1 is a possible D gene (6 bases). Germline CDR1 reads MDHEN; CDR2 reads SYDVKM. V shed 6 bases and J shed 7 bases, with 15 bases lying between them. There are 14 residues in the CDR3. CDR3 region: CASSRGGAGEKLFF. CDR3 in DNA: TGTGCCAGCAGCAGAGGGGGGGCTGGTGAAAAACTGTTTTTT.

The chain uses TRBV19 and TRBJ1-3; D not certain. The CDR3 sequence is 16 residues long. The germline V and J ends were trimmed by 3 bases and 0 bases, with 12 bases remaining between them. Germline CDR1 is LNHDA and CDR2 is SQIVND (reference sequence). CDR3 coding DNA: TGTGCCAGTAGTATTCGTCAGCGGAGCTCTGGAAACACCATATATTTT. Translating gives CASSIRQRSSGNTIYF.

V and J are TRBV7-9 and TRBJ1-2, with 9 bases fitting TRBD1. V dropped 5 bases and J dropped 8; count of bases not matched to a gene: 12. The CDR3 has 15 amino acids. Germline lookup yields CDR1 SEHNR and CDR2 FQNEAQ (reference sequence). The CDR3 spells CASSIFGQGLKGYTF. Here the CDR3 DNA reads TGTGCCAGCAGCATCTTCGGACAGGGGTTAAAGGGCTACACCTTC.

This clonotype was detected ten times or more. The chain links TRBV7-8 to TRBJ1-4, with 8 bases that match TRBD1. The trim removed 5 bases at V and 7 bases at J, leaving 9 bases unmatched. This CDR3 has 15 amino acids. Germline-derived CDR1 and CDR2 are SGHVS and FQNEAQ. The CDR3 reads CASSGTQGATEKLFF. CDR3 bases: TGTGCCAGCAGCGGAACTCAGGGGGCTACTGAAAAACTGTTTTTT.

Many counts were recorded for this clonotype. Germline and junction disagree at one end, which may indicate a read error. The chain employs TRBV10-2 and TRBJ2-7, with unresolved D. In germline, CDR1 is WSHSY, CDR2 SAAADI. The length of the CDR3 is 13 residues. CDR3 sequence reads: CASRRTESYEQYF. The CDR3 DNA sequence: TGTGCCAGCAGGCGTACAGAATCCTACGAGCAGTACTTC.

At least ten counts were recorded for this clonotype. The chain links TRBV6-6 to TRBJ1-2; D is perhaps TRBD1 (5 bases). This CDR3 region has 15 residues. V dropped 0 bases and J dropped 4 bases, with 12 bases sitting between them. Germline V CDR1 and CDR2: MNHNY, SVGAGI (reference sequence). Here the CDR3 reads CASSYSKYGAYGYTF. As DNA, the CDR3 is TGTGCCAGCAGTTACTCGAAGTACGGGGCCTATGGCTACACCTTC.

Many counts were recorded for this clonotype. The J gene is TRBJ2-3, the V gene TRBV3-1; a weak D match, TRBD1 (5 bases). The V gene's germline CDR1 is LGHDT and CDR2 YNNKEL (reference sequence). V lost 2 bases and J 6 bases, leaving 15 bases between the germline ends. The CDR3 spans 15 residues. CDR3 bases: TGTGCCAGCAGCCAAAGGCCCTTAGGGGCGGATACGCAGTATTTT. Its protein product is CASSQRPLGADTQYF.

Turning to this clonotype: A much larger clone lies one base from this, so it may be a read error. The chain joins TRBV20-1 to TRBJ2-7; 7 nucleotides align to TRBD1. V was clipped by 2 bases and J by 5 bases; unmatched bases: 6. Germline V gene data show CDR1 as DFQATT and CDR2 as SNEGSKA (reference sequence). This CDR3 contains 13 residues. The DNA for the CDR3 is TGCAGTGCTAGAAAGGACAGGAACGACGAGCAGTACTTC. Amino acid sequence: CSARKDRNDEQYF.

This clonotype has a count of ten or more. DNA of the CDR3: TGTGCCAGCAGCCAAGACGAACTAGCTCGTTGGGAGACCCAGTACTTC. As protein: CASSQDELARWETQYF. The J gene is TRBJ2-5, the V gene TRBV14, with TRBD2 as a possible D gene (6 bases). This CDR3 region has 16 residues. V lost 0 bases, J lost 5 bases, and 16 bases lay in between. Germline assignment: CDR1 SGHDN and CDR2 FVKESK.

This clonotype has ten or more counts. The gene calls are TRBV7-9 and TRBJ1-2; the D is unclear. CDR1 and CDR2 (germline): SEHNR, FQNEAQ (reference sequence). Trimming shortened V by 3 bases and J by 6 bases, and 14 bases separated the two germline ends. The CDR3 is 14 amino acids. CDR3: CASSLGSGEDGYTF. The CDR3 DNA reads TGTGCCAGCAGCTTGGGGTCCGGGGAGGATGGCTACACCTTC.